Reported below is one T cell receptor beta chain. The record originates from a study of blood T cell repertoires in COVID-19. The overall study: Both acute and convalescent COVID-19 samples were obtained from the United States, Italy and Spain.

Authors' data handling: Estimation of nucleated cell counts relied on the amplification of reference gene primers. The protocol was immunoSEQ multiplex PCR, while the TCRdb copy is restricted to in-frame clones and leaves out a portion. V and J calls and clone size come straight from that table; D and trimming were deduced from the DNA. Here the sample spans around 94,000 clones, around 90% being singletons. CDR1 is SQVTM, CDR2 ANQGSEA, per germline. The CDR3 contains 13 residues. V dropped 4 bases and J dropped 3 bases, with 12 bases sitting between them. The material sequenced was peripheral blood. The V gene is TRBV29-1, the J gene TRBJ1-2; D is uncertain. This clonotype was sampled from a man aged 18 to 30 with acute or convalescent COVID-19. The CDR3 here is CSVGKQPDYGYTF. The CDR3 bases are TGCAGCGTTGGAAAACAGCCCGACTATGGCTACACCTTC.